This T cell receptor beta chain emerged from a study of T cell responses to AZD1222 COVID-19 vaccine. General observations from the study: Just five to seven people given AZD1222 tested seropositive at baseline. Across spike, vaccine-associated CD4 TCRs were found, dominant at 160-218 and 743-854. Nearly half of the spike-specific TCRs reportedly recognize variant regions that carry no mutations.

This CDR3 spans 11 amino acids. Germline V CDR1 and CDR2: DFQATT, SNEGSKA (reference sequence). Comments on this clone: Its antigen is currently unknown.

Generated by immunoSEQ multiplex PCR, the TCRdb table keeps only in-frame clones and is missing some. The sample has 140,000 or so clones, approximately 92% seen once; the top ten hold around 1.8%. This receptor was obtained from an adult in good health. The rearrangement uses TRBV20-1 and TRBJ2-2; TRBD2 might be the D (6 bases). The sequences come from peripheral blood, collected on day 0 of AZD1222 vaccination. As DNA, the CDR3 is TGCACCGCGGGGAGGAACGGGGAGCTGTTTTTT. Residues: CTAGRNGELFF.